This T cell receptor (beta chain) was captured in a study of blood T cell repertoires in COVID-19. This clone has only one observation. Germline CDR1 reads LGHNA; CDR2 reads YNFKEQ. With 0 bases clipped from V and 2 bases from J, the junction kept 4 bases outside the gene matches. The length of the CDR3 is 17 residues. The data were produced by immunoSEQ multiplex PCR, yet TCRdb's version contains in-frame clones alone and is incomplete. The sample has approximately 240,000 clones; 70% to 90% are singletons. The chain links TRBV4-2 to TRBJ2-1; the match to TRBD2 covers 10 bases. The sample consisted of peripheral blood. The clonotype originates from a young woman who had recovered from COVID-19. In nucleotides, the CDR3 is TGTGCCAGCAGCCAAGAAGGAGCGGGAGGGCCCTACAATGAGCAGTTCTTC. This codes for CASSQEGAGGPYNEQFF.